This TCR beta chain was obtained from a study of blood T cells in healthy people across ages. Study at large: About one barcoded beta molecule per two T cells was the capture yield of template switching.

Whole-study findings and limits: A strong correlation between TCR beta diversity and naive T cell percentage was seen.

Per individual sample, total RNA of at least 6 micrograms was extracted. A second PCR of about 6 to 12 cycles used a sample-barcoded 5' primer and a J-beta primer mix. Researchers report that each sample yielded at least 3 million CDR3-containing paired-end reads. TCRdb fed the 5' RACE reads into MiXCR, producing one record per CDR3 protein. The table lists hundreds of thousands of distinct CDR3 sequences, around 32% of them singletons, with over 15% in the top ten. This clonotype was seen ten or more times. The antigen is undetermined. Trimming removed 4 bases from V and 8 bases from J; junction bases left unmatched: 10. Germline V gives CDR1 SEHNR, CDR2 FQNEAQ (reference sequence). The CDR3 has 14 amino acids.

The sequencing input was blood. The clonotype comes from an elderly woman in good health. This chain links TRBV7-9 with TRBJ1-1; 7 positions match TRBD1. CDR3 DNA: TGTGCCAGCAGCTCATCGACAGGGTGGAAGGAAGCTTTCTTT. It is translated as CASSSSTGWKEAFF.